This T cell receptor (beta chain) comes out of a study of siplizumab effects on memory and regulatory T cells. General study findings and limits: Alloreactive CD4+ clones that could be mapped were on average approximately 69% Treg-derived with siplizumab, against less than 30% in controls. Siplizumab significantly lowered the alloreactive sequences that could be traced to unstimulated CD4+ memory cells. No functional test confirmed suppression by proliferating siplizumab-culture Tregs.

About this clone: Its antigen is undetermined.

Per sample, some 10^5 TCR templates underwent assay. Libraries were prepared by immunoSEQ multiplex PCR; TCRdb keeps only in-frame clonotypes and omits some of them. The sample comprises approximately 98,000 clones, roughly 94% of which are singletons, and around 1.5% rests with the top ten. Germline assignment: CDR1 MNHNS and CDR2 SASEGT. Trimming removed 2 bases from V and 9 bases from J, with 10 bases in between. The CDR3 loop spans 12 amino acids. Sequencing was performed on non-Treg CD4+ T cells sorted from blood. The TCR sequence derives from a human donor in good health. V and J are TRBV6-1 and TRBJ1-1, with D maybe TRBD1 (5 bases). Here the CDR3 reads CASSERAGQAFF. The CDR3 bases are TGTGCCAGCAGTGAAAGGGCAGGGCAAGCTTTCTTT.